A single sample is the source of the 18 T cell receptor beta chains below, sequenced in a study of cytomegalovirus exposure and HLA in healthy donors (dated by TCRdb to 2015 to 2018). Preparation of the library involved the immunoSEQ multiplex PCR assay. For the multiplex PCR, a mixture combining 60 forward primers for TCR Vbeta segments and 13 reverse primers for TCR Jbeta segments was used. TCRdb carries this immuneACCESS record with in-frame sequences only. Its versions omit some clonotypes, under half of them owing to an unresolved V gene in the studies checked, with the rest unexplained. The sample table contains 65,000 to 100,000 clones; only one count was recorded for about 74% of them. The leading ten clones occupy over 3% of the sample. Sequences were obtained from PBMCs. These TCRs come from a man aged 35-49 years in good health and CMV-seronegative.

The chain links TRBV27 to TRBJ2-5; 7 positions agree with TRBD1. The V gene's germline CDR1 is MNHEY and CDR2 SMNVEV (reference sequence). Trimming removed 8 bases from V and 1 base from J; junction bases left unmatched: 10. The CDR3 extends over 15 amino acids. Here the CDR3 reads CASDDRQGPQETQYF. The CDR3 DNA is TGTGCCAGCGATGATAGACAGGGTCCCCAAGAGACCCAGTACTTC.

A few counts support this clone. The CDR3 DNA sequence: TGTGCCAGCAGCCAATGGGACAGGGTCACTGAAGCTTTCTTT. Its translation: CASSQWDRVTEAFF. The chain joins TRBV6-5 to TRBJ1-1; TRBD1 matches 9 bases. The trim removed 6 bases at V and 4 bases at J, leaving 6 bases unmatched. CDR3 size: 14 residues. Germline V gene lookup returns CDR1 MNHEY and CDR2 SVGAGI.

The table lists this clone with a few counts. The V gene is TRBV28, the J gene TRBJ1-6; D remains unclear. Germline V CDR1 and CDR2: MDHEN, SYDVKM. With 7 bases removed from V and 12 bases from J, the gap between germline ends came to 19 bases. The CDR3 is made up of 14 amino acids. The CDR3: CASILRALHGPLHF. The CDR3 DNA is TGTGCCAGCATCTTGAGGGCCCTTCATGGACCCCTCCACTTT.

The chain recombines TRBV5-1 with TRBJ2-3; 8 nucleotides agree with TRBD1. The CDR3 extends over 15 amino acids. Germline CDR1 and CDR2: SGHRS and YFSETQ. With 3 bases clipped from V and 3 bases from J, the junction kept 6 bases outside the gene matches. The CDR3 bases are TGCGCCAGCAGCTGGACCGGGACAGGAACAGATACGCAGTATTTT. The encoded protein is CASSWTGTGTDTQYF.

The CDR3 spells CAISESRGGETQYF. The CDR3 nucleotides are TGTGCCATCAGTGAGTCGCGGGGAGGAGAGACCCAGTACTTC. The V call is TRBV10-3, the J call TRBJ2-5; maybe TRBD2 (6 bases). This CDR3 is built from 14 residues. CDR1 is ENHRY and CDR2 is SYGVKD in the germline V gene. V lost 0 bases and J 4 bases, leaving 9 bases between the germline ends.

The CDR3 bases are TGTGCCAGCAGACCCCCGGGACAGGGAGCCGGGGAGCTGTTTTTT. As protein: CASRPPGQGAGELFF. The V call is TRBV11-2, the J call TRBJ2-2; 9 bases align to TRBD1. The V gene's germline CDR1 is SGHAT and CDR2 FQNNGV. This CDR3 has 15 amino acids. V was pared by 6 bases and J by 6 bases, with 8 bases of the junction left unmatched.

The genes are TRBV7-7 and TRBJ2-7, with TRBD2 identical over 7 bases. Germline CDR1 and CDR2: SSHAT and FNYEAQ (reference sequence). The CDR3 has 15 residues. V shed 2 bases and J 4 bases; nucleotides not matched to a gene: 8. The CDR3 loop is CASSLRGGDGYEQYF. CDR3 sequence (DNA): TGTGCCAGCAGCTTACGTGGGGGGGACGGATACGAGCAGTACTTC.

This clone was observed a few times. The rearrangement links TRBV7-3 to TRBJ2-2; D ambiguous. CDR1 is SGHTA and CDR2 is FQGTGA in the germline V gene. V dropped 1 base and J dropped 1 base, with 19 bases sitting between them. This CDR3 region has 19 residues. This CDR3 is CASSLIPPSAPGNTGELFF. Written as DNA, the CDR3 is TGTGCCAGCAGCTTAATTCCCCCGTCAGCTCCGGGGAACACCGGGGAGCTGTTTTTT.

This chain uses TRBV9 with TRBJ2-3; TRBD2 is a possible D gene (7 bases). Trimming left V 4 bases short and J 2 bases short, with 14 bases between. Germline assignment: CDR1 SGDLS and CDR2 YYNGEE. The CDR3 extends over 15 amino acids. CDR3 amino acids: CASSYGGRYTDTQYF. CDR3 DNA sequence: TGTGCCAGCAGCTACGGGGGGCGGTACACAGATACGCAGTATTTT.

This chain uses TRBV13 with TRBJ1-2; 7 bases map to TRBD1. This CDR3 is 13 amino acids long. Trimming took 3 bases from V and 5 from J; bases not matched to a gene: 3. The V gene's germline CDR1 is PRHDT and CDR2 FYEKMQ (reference sequence). The CDR3 sequence: CASSFGRGYGYTF. The CDR3 DNA is TGTGCCAGCAGCTTTGGCAGGGGGTATGGCTACACCTTC.

In this sample, this clone turned up a few times. The V gene is TRBV7-9, the J gene TRBJ1-1; no firm D call. Germline CDR1 is SEHNR and CDR2 is FQNEAQ (reference sequence). The CDR3 runs 13 residues. V gave up 3 bases and J gave up 5 bases, with 10 bases separating them. CDR3 DNA sequence: TGTGCCAGCAGCTTCGGTAAGCAAACTGAAGCTTTCTTT. It specifies CASSFGKQTEAFF.

This chain connects TRBV28 to TRBJ1-2; D is uncertain. Looked up from germline, CDR1 is MDHEN and CDR2 is SYDVKM. This CDR3 has 12 residues. Trimming took 6 bases from V and 10 from J, leaving 15 bases between them. In DNA form, the CDR3 reads TGTGCCAGCAGATACGCCGTGTGCGACTACACCTTC. This translates into CASRYAVCDYTF.

The rearrangement joins TRBV2 to TRBJ1-2, with D perhaps TRBD1 (5 bases). CDR3 size: 14 residues. V lost 8 bases to trimming and J lost 7 bases, with 20 bases between them. Per germline, CDR1 SNHLY and CDR2 FYNNEI. This CDR3 reads CASLSGGEGFGYTF. CDR3 DNA sequence: TGTGCCAGCCTCTCTGGGGGGGAGGGATTTGGCTACACCTTC.

The count of this clone is one. This chain connects TRBV5-6 to TRBJ1-4; no clear D gene. Germline-derived CDR1 and CDR2 are SGHDT and YYEEEE. This CDR3 is 14 amino acids long. V was trimmed by 4 bases and J by 8 bases, leaving 15 bases between them. The CDR3 spells CASSRTGPGEKLFF. The CDR3 DNA sequence: TGTGCCAGCAGCCGGACGGGTCCGGGAGAAAAACTGTTTTTT.

The chain links TRBV30 to TRBJ2-2; 7 bases line up with TRBD1. This CDR3 has 15 amino acids. Germline V gene lookup returns CDR1 GTSNPN and CDR2 SVGIG (reference sequence). Germline trimming cut 4 bases from V and 4 bases from J; bases unmatched to any gene: 9. The CDR3 DNA reads as TGTGCCTGGAACAGGGGCGCCCGGGGCACCGGGGAGCTGTTTTTT. Translation gives CAWNRGARGTGELFF. The whole variable domain, remainder taken from reference TRBV30 and TRBJ2-2, is SQTIHQWPATLVQPVGSPLSLECTVEGTSNPNLYWYRQAAGRGLQLLFYSVGIGQISSEVPQNLSASRPQDRQFILSSKKLLLSDSGFYLCAWNRGARGTGELFFGEGSRLTVL.

The V and J genes are TRBV18 and TRBJ1-2, with a weak D call TRBD1 (5 bases). The CDR3 is 12 amino acids. Germline CDR1 and CDR2: KGHSH and LQKENI. V lost 3 bases and J 10 bases, leaving 12 bases between the germline ends. The chain's CDR3 is CASSPGGADYTF. The CDR3 bases are TGTGCCAGCTCACCGGGCGGGGCCGACTACACCTTC.

In this sample, this clone turned up a few times. J is TRBJ2-1 and V is TRBV4-3, with TRBD2 identical over 9 bases. V gave up 1 base and J gave up 2 bases; unmatched junction bases: 9. The CDR3 extends over 18 amino acids. Germline lookup yields CDR1 LGHNA and CDR2 YSLEER. The chain's CDR3 is CASSQGESGGRTYNEQFF. In DNA form, the CDR3 reads TGCGCCAGCAGCCAAGGAGAGAGCGGGGGGAGGACCTACAATGAGCAGTTCTTC.

This clone was observed a handful of times. This sequence joins TRBV6-5 and TRBJ2-3; possibly TRBD1 for D (5 bases). V lost 4 bases and J lost 0, with 11 bases in between. CDR1 MNHEY and CDR2 SVGAGI come from the germline V gene. This CDR3 contains 15 residues. The CDR3 sequence is CASSSGQGSTDTQYF. The CDR3 coding sequence is TGTGCCAGCAGTTCTGGGCAGGGAAGCACAGATACGCAGTATTTT.